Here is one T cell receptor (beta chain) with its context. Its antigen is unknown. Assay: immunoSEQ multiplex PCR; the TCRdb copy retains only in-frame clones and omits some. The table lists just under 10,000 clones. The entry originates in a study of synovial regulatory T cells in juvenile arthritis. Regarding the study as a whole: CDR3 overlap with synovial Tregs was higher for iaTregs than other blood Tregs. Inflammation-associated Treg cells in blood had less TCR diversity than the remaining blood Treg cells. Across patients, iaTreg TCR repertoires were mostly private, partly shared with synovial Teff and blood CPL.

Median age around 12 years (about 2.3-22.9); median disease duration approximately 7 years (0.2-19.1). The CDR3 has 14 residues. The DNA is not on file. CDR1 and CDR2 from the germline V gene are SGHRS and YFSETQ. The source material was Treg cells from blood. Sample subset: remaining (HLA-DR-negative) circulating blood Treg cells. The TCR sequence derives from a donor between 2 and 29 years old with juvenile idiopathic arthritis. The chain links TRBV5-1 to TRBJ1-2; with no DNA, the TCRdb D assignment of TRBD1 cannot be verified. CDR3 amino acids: CASSLHGTGDGYTF.